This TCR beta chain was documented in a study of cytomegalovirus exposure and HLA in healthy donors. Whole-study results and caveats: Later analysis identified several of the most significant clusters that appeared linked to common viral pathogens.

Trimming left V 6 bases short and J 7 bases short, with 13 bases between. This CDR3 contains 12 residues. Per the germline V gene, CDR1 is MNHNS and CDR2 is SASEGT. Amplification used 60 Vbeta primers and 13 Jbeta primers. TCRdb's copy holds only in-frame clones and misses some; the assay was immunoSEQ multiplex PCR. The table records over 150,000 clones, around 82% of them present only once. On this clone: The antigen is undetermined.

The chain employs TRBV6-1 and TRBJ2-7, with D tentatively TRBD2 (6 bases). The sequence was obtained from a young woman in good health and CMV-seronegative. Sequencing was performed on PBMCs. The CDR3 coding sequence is TGTGCCAGCAGGCCGGGACTGGGGGAGCAGTACTTC. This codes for CASRPGLGEQYF.